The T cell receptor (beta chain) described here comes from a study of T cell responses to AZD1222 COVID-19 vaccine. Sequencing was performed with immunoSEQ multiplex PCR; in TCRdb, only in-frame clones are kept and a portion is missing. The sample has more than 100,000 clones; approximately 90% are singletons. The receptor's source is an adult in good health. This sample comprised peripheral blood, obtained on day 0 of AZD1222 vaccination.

CDR3 sequence reads: CASSLEVNYGYTF. The CDR3 DNA reads as TGTGCCAGCAGTTTGGAAGTTAACTATGGCTACACCTTC. V is TRBV12-3 or TRBV12-4 and J is TRBJ1-2; no reliable D call. V gave up 3 bases and J gave up 1 base, with 6 bases separating them. There are 13 residues in the CDR3.